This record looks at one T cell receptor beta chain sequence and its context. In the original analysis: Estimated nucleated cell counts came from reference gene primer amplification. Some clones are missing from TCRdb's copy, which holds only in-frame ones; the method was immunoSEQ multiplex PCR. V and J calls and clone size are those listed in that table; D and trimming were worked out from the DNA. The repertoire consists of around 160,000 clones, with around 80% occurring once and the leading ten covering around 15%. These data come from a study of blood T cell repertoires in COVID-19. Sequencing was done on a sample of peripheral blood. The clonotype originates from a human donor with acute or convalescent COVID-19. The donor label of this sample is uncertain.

The DNA of the CDR3 is TGCGCCAGCAGCTTTCAAGGAGCCGCTAACTATGGCTACACCTTC. Translating gives CASSFQGAANYGYTF. The gene calls are TRBV5-1 and TRBJ1-2; D ambiguous. CDR1 is SGHRS, CDR2 YFSETQ, per germline. Trimming left V 2 bases short and J 0 bases short, with 11 bases between. The CDR3 has 15 residues.